The T cell receptor (beta chain) described here comes from a study of CD8 T cells in ankylosing spondylitis. Study-wide results and limits: Earlier studies detected some motif variants in reactive arthritis synovial fluid and blood. Among TCR beta sequences, a motif of under ten highly homologous variants appeared characteristic of ankylosing spondylitis blood. Clones tied to disease were said to be significantly enriched in matched ankylosing spondylitis synovial fluid.

Trimming took 6 bases from V and 2 from J; bases not matched to a gene: 8. This CDR3 has 15 amino acids. CDR1 MNHEY and CDR2 SMNVEV come from the germline V gene (reference sequence). This clonotype was seen ten or more times. Its antigen is as yet unknown. As the method for making TCR beta libraries, quantitative 5'-RACE with molecular barcodes was used. TCRdb re-called the 5' RACE reads through MiXCR, storing one row per CDR3 protein. In the table there are around 490,000 distinct CDR3 sequences, over 4% of which are singletons. The source material was blood, either unsorted or a sorted T cell fraction (not recorded which). V and J are TRBV27 and TRBJ1-2; 8 bases align to TRBD1. The clonotype originates from a male donor with ankylosing spondylitis. In nucleotides, the CDR3 is TGTGCCAGCAGACGCTCCGGACAGGGAAACTATGGCTACACCTTC. As protein: CASRRSGQGNYGYTF.